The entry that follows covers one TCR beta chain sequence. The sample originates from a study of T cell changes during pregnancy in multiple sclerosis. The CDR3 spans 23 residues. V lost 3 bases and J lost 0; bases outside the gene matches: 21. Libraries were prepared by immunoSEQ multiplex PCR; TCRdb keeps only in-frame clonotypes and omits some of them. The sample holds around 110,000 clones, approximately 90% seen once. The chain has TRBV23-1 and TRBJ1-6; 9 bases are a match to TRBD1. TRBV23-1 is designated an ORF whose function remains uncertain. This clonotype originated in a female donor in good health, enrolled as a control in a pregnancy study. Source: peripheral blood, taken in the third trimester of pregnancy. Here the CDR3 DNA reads TGCGCCAGCAGTCAGTACTATGAAACAGGGGGCACTAAACCCTGCTCCTATAATTCACCCCTCCACTTT. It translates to CASSQYYETGGTKPCSYNSPLHF.